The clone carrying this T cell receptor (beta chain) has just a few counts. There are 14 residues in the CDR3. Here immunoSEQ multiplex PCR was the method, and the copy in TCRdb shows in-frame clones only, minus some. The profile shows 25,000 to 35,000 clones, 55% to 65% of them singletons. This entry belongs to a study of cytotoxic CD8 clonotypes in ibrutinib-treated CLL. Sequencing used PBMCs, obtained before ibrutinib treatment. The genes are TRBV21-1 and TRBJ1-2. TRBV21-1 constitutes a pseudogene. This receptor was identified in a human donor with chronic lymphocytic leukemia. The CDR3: CASSLNTGRYGYTF. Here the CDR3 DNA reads TGTGCCAGCAGCTTGAACACCGGACGCTATGGCTACACCTTC.